This TCR beta chain was found in a study of T cells in Graves' hyperthyroidism and ophthalmopathy. An absence of ophthalmopathy progression within 18 months meant stable Graves' hyperthyroidism. Newly diagnosed hyperthyroidism, duration under 2 months, in patients aged 18 to 65. Trimming removed 5 bases from V and 6 bases from J; junction bases left unmatched: 6. This CDR3 region has 14 residues. CDR1 and CDR2 (germline): SEHNR, FQNEAQ (reference sequence). RNA transcripts yielded amplified TCR beta CDR3 regions. Using the HTBI primer set, a first-round RT-PCR was run on the TCR CDR3. TCRdb recomputed calls from the multiplex PCR reads with MiXCR, one row per CDR3 protein. This table holds around 210,000 distinct CDR3 sequences, 17% found once.

This TCR derives from a woman in her fifties or sixties with Graves' hyperthyroidism. The sequenced material came from blood. J is TRBJ2-3 and V is TRBV7-9; 9 bases are shared with TRBD2. The CDR3 DNA reads as TGTGCCAGCAGCCGAGGACTAGCGCGGGATACGCAGTATTTT. Protein product: CASSRGLARDTQYF.